The rows below give T cell receptor beta chains drawn from one sample of a study of metastatic and nonmetastatic thyroid tumors. TCRdb re-analyzed the PCR reads using MiXCR. This table has about 16,000 clones, about 31% appearing once. Input material: tumor tissue. Source of these receptors: a male donor with papillary thyroid cancer or a benign thyroid nodule (not recorded which). Some clones in this sample may be carry-over from other donors' samples. CDR3s include the opening cysteine and the closing phenylalanine or tryptophan. A D gene is named only where the DNA matches it firmly. Clone size, where shown, is once, few, many, or a class for clones that have expanded.

size,D,V,J,DNA,CDR3
medium-sized,.,TRBV6-2/TRBV6-3,TRBJ2-6,TGTGCCAGCAGTTACCCCTTGGAGGCCTCCTCTGGGGCCAACGTCCTGACTTTC,CASSYPLEASSGANVLTF
few,.,TRBV19,TRBJ2-7,TGTGCCAGTAGTATAGTTTCATTCGGGGAGCAGTACTTC,CASSIVSFGEQYF
.,.,TRBV7-9,TRBJ1-6,TGTGCCAGCAGTTATAGGGGGGGTAGTTCACCCCTCCACTTT,CASSYRGGSSPLHF
.,TRBD2,TRBV19,TRBJ2-7,TGTGCCAGTAGTATGGGGATTGGAGCGGGAGCGACCTCCTACGAGCAGTACTTC,CASSMGIGAGATSYEQYF
few,.,TRBV15,TRBJ1-2,TGTGCCACCAGCAGAGAGGGGGGGGCAGCCTATGGCTACACCTTC,CATSREGGAAYGYTF
few,.,TRBV11-2,TRBJ2-1,TGTGCCAGCAGCAGGTGGGGGGTTCGTTCGGACAATGAGCAGTTCTTC,CASSRWGVRSDNEQFF
.,.,TRBV27,TRBJ1-1,TGTGCCAGCAGTTTTGTGGGGACAAACGAGGTGACTGAAGCTTTCTTT,CASSFVGTNEVTEAFF
many,TRBD1,TRBV4-1,TRBJ2-1,TGCGCCAGCAGCCCTCTGGACAGGGGGCAGCACGGGACGTTCTTC,CASSPLDRGQHGTFF
medium-sized,.,TRBV15,TRBJ2-1,TGTGCCACCAGCAGAGAAGGTTCCCTTGAGCAGTTCTTC,CATSREGSLEQFF
.,.,TRBV11-2,TRBJ2-3,TGTGCCAGCAGCTTAGATCAGGTGAAAAGCACAGATACGCAGTATTTT,CASSLDQVKSTDTQYF
.,.,TRBV3-1,TRBJ2-7,TGTGCCAGCAGCCAAGGGAGCATAACGGACCGGCAGTACTTC,CASSQGSITDRQYF
few,.,TRBV7-9,TRBJ1-2,TGTGCCAGTCACGGTCTAGTACAGTGCTACACCTTC,CASHGLVQCYTF
few,.,TRBV20-1,TRBJ2-3,TGCAGTGCTAGAGGAGGTTTTGACGCAGATACGCAGTATTTT,CSARGGFDADTQYF
medium-sized,TRBD1,TRBV5-6,TRBJ1-2,TGTGCCAGCAGCGGGGGACAGTTGCGGGGCTACACCTTC,CASSGGQLRGYTF
.,.,TRBV5-1,TRBJ2-1,TGCGCCAGCAGCTTGGGGGCGGTAGGAGGCAATGAGCAGTTCTTC,CASSLGAVGGNEQFF
medium-sized,.,TRBV6-4,TRBJ2-1,TGTGCCAGCAGTGATCGCGTCGGTAGCCGCGGTAATGAGCAGTTCTTC,CASSDRVGSRGNEQFF